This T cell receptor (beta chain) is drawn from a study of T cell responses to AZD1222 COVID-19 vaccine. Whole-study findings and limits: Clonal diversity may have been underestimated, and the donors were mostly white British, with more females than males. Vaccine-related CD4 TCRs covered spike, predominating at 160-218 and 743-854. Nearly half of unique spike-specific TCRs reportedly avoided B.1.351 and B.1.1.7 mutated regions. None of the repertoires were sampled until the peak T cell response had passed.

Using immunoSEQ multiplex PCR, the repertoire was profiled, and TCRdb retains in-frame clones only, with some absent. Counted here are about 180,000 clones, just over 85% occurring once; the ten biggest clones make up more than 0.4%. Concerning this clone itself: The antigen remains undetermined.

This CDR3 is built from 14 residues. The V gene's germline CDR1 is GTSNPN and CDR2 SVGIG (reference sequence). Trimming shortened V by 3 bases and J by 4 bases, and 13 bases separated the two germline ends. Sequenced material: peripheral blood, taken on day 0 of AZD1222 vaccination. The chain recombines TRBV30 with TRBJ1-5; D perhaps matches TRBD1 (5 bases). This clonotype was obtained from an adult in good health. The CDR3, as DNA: TGTGCCTGGAGGGATCGACAGAGGAATCAGCCCCAGCATTTT. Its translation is CAWRDRQRNQPQHF.